Here is one T cell receptor (beta chain) with its context. This clone was seen a handful of times. Its antigen remains unidentified. No base quality values were provided; no much bigger clone lies one nucleotide off. This entry comes from a study of cytomegalovirus exposure and HLA in healthy donors (dated by TCRdb to about 2017). About the investigation overall: The 666 repertoires of the first cohort and the roughly 110 validation repertoires were produced on the same platform, according to a later analysis. The aim of the study was to test whether cataloging public T cell receptors could identify signatures of past pathogen exposure. Along with the approximately 700-subject first cohort, a separate validation cohort of over 90 different subjects was used. To predict cytomegalovirus infection status, the study combined high-throughput TCR immunosequencing, statistical association of individual TCRs with disease status, and machine learning. The paper's findings and limits, for the study overall: In a later analysis, TCRs clustered in the first cohort were found to also tend to co-occur in the approximately 120 validation repertoires, with about 93% of cluster scores above 0. The study gave a list of around 170 TCR beta chains associated with cytomegalovirus. The authors suggested that the approach could potentially be generalized to other disease states and immunological phenotypes. A later analysis lacked HLA typing for the validation cohort, so it scored co-occurrence in that cohort across all 110 or so repertoires. In vitro tests confirmed that three of the cytomegalovirus-associated TCR beta chains recognize cytomegalovirus antigens. The classifier was reported to diagnose cytomegalovirus status with high specificity and sensitivity in both the original cohort and the validation cohort. Across donors, most TCR sequences were observed very rarely, whereas some public TCRs were present in many individuals.

The receptor library was made with the immunoSEQ multiplex PCR assay. The paper's data handling went like this. A statistical classification framework was built for diagnosing cytomegalovirus status from the catalog of TCR beta chain sequences. Drawn from immuneACCESS, this table holds only the in-frame rearrangements with V and J called that TCRdb kept. Clones are partly lost; checked studies trace under half to an unresolved V gene and leave the rest unexplained. V and J calls plus clone size are reproduced from that table; the DNA served to infer D and trimming. The sample records 150,000 to 200,000 clones, roughly 84% of which are singletons. About 9.4% of the sample is taken by the ten largest. The donors belonged to the validation cohort of around 130 subjects, which was separate from the approximately 680-subject first cohort. CDR1 is given as SQVTM and CDR2 as ANQGSEA, both from the germline V gene. The CDR3 runs 14 amino acids, cysteine and phenylalanine included. CDR3 DNA only is kept here, 42 bases in frame from base 1. The junction shows trimming of 7 bases on V and 4 bases on J, plus 19 bases between the germline ends.

The sequencing sample was made of PBMCs. The chain is made from TRBV29-1 and TRBJ1-2, and perhaps TRBD1 as D gene, on 5 matching bases. The sequence was obtained from a man aged 30-40 years in good health and CMV-seropositive. The CDR3: CSGTTGSASYGYTF. Read as DNA, the sequence is TGCAGCGGGACTACAGGTTCTGCCTCCTATGGCTACACCTTC.